This TCR beta chain was retrieved from a study of shared clonotypes between healthy human individuals. Study conclusions and caveats: Sampling covered nothing but blood. Tissue TCR repertoires likely differ from those found in blood. Across a few donors, naive CD4 shared 4.5% to 6%, naive CD8 more than 3%, memory CD4 roughly 2.1%, memory CD8 over 0.3%. What naive subsets generally showed was a larger estimated richness than memory subsets showed.

Measured with immunoSEQ multiplex PCR; TCRdb has only the in-frame clones, and not every one. The sample lists just over 2,000,000 clones; around 96% were seen once. Comment on this clone: Its antigen is not identified.

Naive CD8 cells lacked CD45RO and underwent positive selection for CCR7, leaving out terminally differentiated effector memory CD45RA+ cells. The study drew its donors from healthy HIV-negative adults without recent acute infections or vaccinations. The CDR3 loop spans 15 amino acids. V was cut by 8 bases and J by 7 bases, with 23 bases left in between. Germline lookup yields CDR1 MNHEY and CDR2 SMNVEV (reference sequence). The chain carries TRBV27 and TRBJ1-2; D is unresolved. The sequencing input was naive CD8+ T cells sorted from blood. The TCR originated in a man between 18 and 35 years old in good health. The chain's CDR3 is CASGLVAGLIGGYTF. The CDR3 nucleotides are TGTGCCAGCGGCCTGGTTGCGGGGTTAATCGGTGGCTACACCTTC.